This T cell receptor (beta chain) was captured in a study of cytomegalovirus exposure and HLA in healthy donors. As for the study in general: A subsequent analysis stated that the 120 or so validation repertoires were run on the same platform as the approximately 700 first-cohort repertoires. General study points: Fewer than 200 TCR beta chains were listed as cytomegalovirus-associated. Published work reported that the classifier diagnosed cytomegalovirus status with high specificity and sensitivity. Subsequent analysis found a tendency for first-cohort TCR clusters to co-occur within the 120 or so validation repertoires.

As concerns this clone: Its matching antigen is unknown.

TCRdb's copy holds only in-frame clones and misses some; the assay was immunoSEQ multiplex PCR. The profile shows 100,000 to 150,000 clones, more than 75% of them singletons. Sequencing input: PBMCs. This TCR derives from a young woman in good health and CMV-seronegative.

The CDR3 sequence is CASTKDSANYGYTF. CDR3 sequence (DNA): TGTGCCAGCACCAAGGACAGCGCTAACTATGGCTACACCTTC. The chain has TRBV6-5 and TRBJ1-2, with TRBD1 as a possible D gene (6 bases). V was shortened by 7 bases and J by 0 bases, with 12 bases between the two germline ends. This CDR3 comprises 14 residues. Looked up from germline, CDR1 is MNHEY and CDR2 is SVGAGI.